The 16 T cell receptor beta chains in this list originate from one sample, sequenced in a study of post-analysis software for immune sequencing data. The study, taken as a whole, reports: About five TRBV segments, including TRBV5-6, TRBV5-1 and TRBV20-1, were more frequent in patients than controls.

Built from TCR beta cDNA, the libraries had unique molecular identifiers in them. A single record per CDR3 protein comes from TCRdb applying MiXCR to the PCR reads. The table includes almost 700,000 distinct CDR3 sequences, 59% detected once. No antigens are known for them. The sample comprised blood. The receptors derive from a girl aged 2 to 9 with multiple sclerosis.

There are many counts of this clonotype. The chain couples TRBV5-5 to TRBJ2-3; D possibly corresponds to TRBD2 (6 bases). Judging by the DNA end, TRBJ2-5 fits better; the J call may be wrong. The length of the CDR3 is 11 residues. Germline lookup yields CDR1 SGHKS and CDR2 YYEKEE (reference sequence). The CDR3 protein is CASSWRGTQYF. The CDR3 DNA sequence: TGTGCCAGCAGCTGGAGGGGGACCCAGTACTTC.

This clonotype was detected only once. The V call is TRBV25-1, the J call TRBJ1-2; D gene ambiguous. Germline V gene sequence: CDR1 MGHDK, CDR2 SYGVNS. There are 12 residues in the CDR3. The V and J ends lost 4 bases and 6 bases respectively, with 9 bases between them. The CDR3 coding sequence is TGTGCCAGCAGTGGACGACCAGATGGCTACACCTTC. It codes for CASSGRPDGYTF.

The V call is TRBV20-1, the J call TRBJ2-1, with 8 bases identical to TRBD2. There are 16 residues in the CDR3. From germline, CDR1 is DFQATT and CDR2 SNEGSKA (reference sequence). The J segment lost 10 bases and the V segment lost 0 bases, leaving 14 bases of the junction unmatched. CDR3 nucleotide sequence: TGCAGTGCTAGAGAAGGCGGAGCGGGAGTGGGGGAAGAGCAGTTCTTC. This encodes CSAREGGAGVGEEQFF.

The chain recombines TRBV27 with TRBJ2-2; 9 bases align to TRBD2. Germline-derived CDR1 and CDR2 are MNHEY and SMNVEV (reference sequence). Unmatched junction bases numbered 5, after V lost 6 bases and J lost 6 bases. The CDR3 has 14 amino acids. The CDR3 nucleotides read TGTGCCAGCAGAACCGGGACTAGCCCCGGGGAGCTGTTTTTT. Translating it yields CASRTGTSPGELFF.

Of note for this clonotype: A junction end diverges from the germline sequence, so it may reflect a read error. The chain links TRBV20-1 to TRBJ2-1; 13 nucleotides match TRBD2. Germline-derived CDR1 and CDR2 are DFQATT and SNEGSKA (reference sequence). CDR3 length: 14 residues. CDR3 residues: CSAYGLAGVDERFF. For the CDR3, the DNA is TGCAGTGCTTACGGACTAGCGGGAGTTGATGAGCGGTTCTTC.

The chain recombines TRBV6-5 with TRBJ1-1; no clear D. CDR1 and CDR2 from the germline V gene are MNHEY and SVGAGI. This CDR3 has 15 amino acids. With 0 bases removed from V and 0 bases from J, the gap between germline ends came to 8 bases. CDR3 nucleotides: TGTGCCAGCAGTTACTCGACGGGGATGAACACTGAAGCTTTCTTT. It is translated as CASSYSTGMNTEAFF.

This chain links TRBV5-1 with TRBJ1-1; the match to TRBD1 covers 7 bases. CDR1 is SGHRS and CDR2 is YFSETQ in the germline V gene. Trimming took 1 base from V and 5 from J; bases not matched to a gene: 5. The CDR3 consists of 14 residues. CDR3 sequence: CASSLTQGRTEAFF. CDR3 DNA: TGCGCCAGCAGCTTGACACAGGGGAGGACTGAAGCTTTCTTT. The full variable domain, with the rest looked up from reference TRBV5-1 and TRBJ1-1, is KAGVTQTPRYLIKTRGQQVTLSCSPISGHRSVSWYQQTPGQGLQFLFEYFSETQRNKGNFPGRFSGRQFSNSRSEMNVSTLELGDSALYLCASSLTQGRTEAFFGQGTRLTVV.

The chain links TRBV29-1 to TRBJ1-2; D is uncertain. The CDR3 extends over 13 amino acids. Per germline, CDR1 SQVTM and CDR2 ANQGSEA. The V gene lost 2 bases and the J gene lost 3 bases, with 10 bases spanning the gap. The DNA for the CDR3 is TGCAGCGTTGAAATTGACGGGGACTATGGCTACACCTTC. Its protein is CSVEIDGDYGYTF.

This clonotype was seen a few times. The V gene is TRBV4-3, the J gene TRBJ1-2; D might be TRBD1 (5 bases). The CDR3 contains 14 residues. CDR1 and CDR2 from the germline V gene are LGHNA and YSLEER. Trimming stripped 0 bases from V and 4 bases from J, with 9 bases between. CDR3 in DNA: TGCGCCAGCAGCCAAGAGGCAGGGACCTATGGCTACACCTTC. Residues: CASSQEAGTYGYTF.

V and J are TRBV7-9 and TRBJ1-1; tentative D call: TRBD1 (5 bases). With 5 bases removed from V and 3 bases from J, the gap between germline ends came to 16 bases. The CDR3 sequence is 15 residues long. CDR1 and CDR2 from the germline V gene are SEHNR and FQNEAQ (reference sequence). Here the CDR3 reads CASSPTGGIDTEAFF. The CDR3 nucleotides read TGTGCCAGCAGCCCGACCGGGGGGATTGACACTGAAGCTTTCTTT.

The V gene is TRBV28, the J gene TRBJ1-1; 10 bases map to TRBD1. With 4 bases clipped from V and 0 bases from J, the junction kept 2 bases outside the gene matches. This CDR3 is 15 amino acids long. Germline values: CDR1 MDHEN, CDR2 SYDVKM. The CDR3 is CASSWTGGMNTEAFF. The CDR3, as DNA: TGTGCCAGCAGTTGGACAGGGGGTATGAACACTGAAGCTTTCTTT.

The rearrangement joins TRBV20-1 to TRBJ2-3; 10 bases agree with TRBD2. This CDR3 comprises 14 residues. The ends lost 2 bases at V and 5 bases at J; junction bases unmatched: 4. Germline V CDR1 and CDR2: DFQATT, SNEGSKA (reference sequence). CDR3 protein: CSARLAGVLDTQYF. The CDR3 region has the DNA TGCAGTGCTAGACTAGCGGGGGTTTTAGATACGCAGTATTTT.

Remarks on this clonotype: No conserved phenylalanine or tryptophan ends this CDR3, so it is likely a read error. The V and J genes are TRBV20-1 and TRBJ2-7; maybe TRBD1 (5 bases). The ends were cut back, 4 bases at V and 2 bases at J, with 12 bases in the middle. Germline V lookup: CDR1 DFQATT, CDR2 SNEGSKA (reference sequence). This CDR3 has 13 amino acids. The CDR3 protein is CSAKWTHTYEQYL. The CDR3 DNA follows: TGCAGTGCTAAGTGGACACACACCTACGAGCAGTACTTA.

This chain joins TRBV15 and TRBJ2-3; D remains ambiguous. The V gene lost 0 bases and the J gene lost 0 bases, with 10 bases spanning the gap. The CDR3 has 16 residues. The germline gives CDR1 LNHNV, CDR2 YYDKDF (reference sequence). The CDR3 DNA sequence: TGTGCCACCAGCAGAGATCTGTCCCGGAGCACAGATACGCAGTATTTT. It encodes CATSRDLSRSTDTQYF.

The CDR3 nucleotides are TGTGCCATCAGACCAGGGACTACACCCCAAGAGACCCAGTACTTC. It encodes CAIRPGTTPQETQYF. The rearrangement links TRBV10-3 to TRBJ2-5, with 7 bases matching TRBD2. Trimming at V came to 6 bases and at J to 1 base, leaving 8 bases not matched to a gene. The CDR3 length is 15 residues. Germline V gene lookup returns CDR1 ENHRY and CDR2 SYGVKD.

V gene TRBV20-1 combines with J gene TRBJ2-3; 9 positions agree with TRBD2. J gave up 7 bases and V 8 bases, and 13 bases lay outside the gene matches. This CDR3 has 14 residues. CDR1 is DFQATT and CDR2 is SNEGSKA in the germline V gene (reference sequence). The CDR3 coding sequence is TGCAGTTCCCACATCGCGCGGGAGGGACATACGCAGTATTTT. Translation gives CSSHIAREGHTQYF.